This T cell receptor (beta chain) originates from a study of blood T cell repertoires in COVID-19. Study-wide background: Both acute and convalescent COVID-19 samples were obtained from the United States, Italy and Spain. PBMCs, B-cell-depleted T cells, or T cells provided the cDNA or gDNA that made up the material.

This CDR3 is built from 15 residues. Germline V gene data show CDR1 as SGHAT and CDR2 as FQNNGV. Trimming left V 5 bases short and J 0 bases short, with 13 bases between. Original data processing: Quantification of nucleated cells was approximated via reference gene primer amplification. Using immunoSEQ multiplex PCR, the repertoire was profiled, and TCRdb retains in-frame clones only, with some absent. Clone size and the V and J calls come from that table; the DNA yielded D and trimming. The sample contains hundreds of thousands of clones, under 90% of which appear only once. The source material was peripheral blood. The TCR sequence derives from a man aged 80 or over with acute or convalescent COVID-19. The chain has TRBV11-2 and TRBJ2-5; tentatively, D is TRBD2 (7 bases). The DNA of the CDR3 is TGTGCCAGCAGCGGGGGGGGGCTCTACCAAGAGACCCAGTACTTC. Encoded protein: CASSGGGLYQETQYF.